This TCR beta chain is from a study of blood T cell repertoires in COVID-19. Study-wide context: Both acute and convalescent COVID-19 samples were obtained from the United States, Italy and Spain.

As handled by the study authors: The assay estimated nucleated cells by amplifying reference gene primers. Sequenced by immunoSEQ multiplex PCR; TCRdb stores in-frame clones only, minus some. V, J and clone size are those of that table, while D and trimming were read from the DNA. Of about 49,000 clones listed, about 76% are singletons. The ends lost 5 bases at V and 2 bases at J; junction bases unmatched: 4. CDR3 size: 14 residues. Per germline, CDR1 SEHNR and CDR2 FQNEAQ (reference sequence). The TCR was taken from a woman of 80 years or more with COVID-19, enrolled during active disease. The chain employs TRBV7-9 and TRBJ2-3, with 7 bases aligning to TRBD1. Sequencing used peripheral blood. The CDR3 loop reads CASSGQVSTDTQYF. The CDR3 DNA reads TGTGCCAGCAGCGGACAGGTTTCCACAGATACGCAGTATTTT.